The 10 T cell receptor beta chains below all came from one sample that was sequenced in a study of T cell repertoires in cytomegalovirus infection. MiXCR, run by TCRdb on the reads, gives a single entry per CDR3 protein. This table holds more than 200,000 distinct CDR3 sequences, 9.1% found once. The sequenced sample consisted of PBMCs. These receptors originate from a human donor in good health (CMV status not recorded). Some clones in this sample may be carry-over from other donors' samples.

The sample holds many counts of this clonotype. The chain employs TRBV7-2 and TRBJ1-2; the match to TRBD1 covers 11 bases. This CDR3 has 15 amino acids. Germline V lookup: CDR1 SGHTA, CDR2 FQGNSA. V shed 1 base and J 5 bases; nucleotides not matched to a gene: 3. The CDR3 coding sequence is TGTGCCAGCAGCTTAGGGACAGGGGGCCGGTATGGCTACACCTTC. Translated, it gives CASSLGTGGRYGYTF.

Many counts were recorded for this clonotype. The rearrangement links TRBV28 to TRBJ2-5; D remains ambiguous. Trimming took off 3 bases at V and 6 bases at J, with 11 bases between the two ends. Germline V gene sequence: CDR1 MDHEN, CDR2 SYDVKM. This CDR3 spans 13 amino acids. The CDR3 DNA reads TGTGCCAGCAGTTTTGAAGCTTCGCAGACCCAGTACTTC. Its translation is CASSFEASQTQYF.

This clonotype was observed a handful of times. The chain combines TRBV19 with TRBJ2-1, with a possible D match to TRBD1 (6 bases). CDR1 is LNHDA, CDR2 SQIVND, per germline (reference sequence). V was cut by 7 bases and J by 1 base, with 11 bases left in between. This CDR3 spans 14 amino acids. CDR3 protein: CASTQGTSYNEQFF. In nucleotides, the CDR3 is TGTGCCAGTACACAGGGTACGTCCTACAATGAGCAGTTCTTC. Together with reference TRBV19 and TRBJ2-1, the CDR3 gives the full variable domain: DGGITQSPKYLFRKEGQNVTLSCEQNLNHDAMYWYRQDPGQGLRLIYYSQIVNDFQKGDIAEGYSVSREKKESFPLTVTSAQKNPTAFYLCASTQGTSYNEQFFGPGTRLTVL.

Ten or more counts support this clonotype. The V and J genes are TRBV28 and TRBJ1-5; D is unclear. Trimming took 1 base from V and 9 from J, leaving 7 bases between them. Germline CDR1 reads MDHEN; CDR2 reads SYDVKM. This CDR3 spans 12 amino acids. DNA for the CDR3: TGTGCCAGCAGTTTATCGGGAATGCCCCAGCATTTT. This gives the protein CASSLSGMPQHF. Full variable domain (remainder filled in from reference TRBV28 and TRBJ1-5): DVKVTQSSRYLVKRTGEKVFLECVQDMDHENMFWYRQDPGLGLRLIYFSYDVKMKEKGDIPEGYSVSREKKERFSLILESASTNQTSMYLCASSLSGMPQHFGDGTRLSIL.

V gene TRBV4-3 combines with J gene TRBJ1-2; possible D gene TRBD1, 5 bases. Germline-derived CDR1 and CDR2 are LGHNA and YSLEER. V gave up 0 bases and J gave up 3 bases, with 11 bases separating them. This CDR3 region has 15 residues. CDR3: CASSQDREGDYGYTF. CDR3 in DNA: TGCGCCAGCAGCCAAGATCGGGAAGGGGACTATGGCTACACCTTC.

In this sample, this clonotype turned up many times. V and J are TRBV7-2 and TRBJ2-2, with D maybe TRBD1 (6 bases). There are 13 residues in the CDR3. V dropped 7 bases and J dropped 1 base, with 7 bases sitting between them. Germline V lookup: CDR1 SGHTA, CDR2 FQGNSA. The CDR3 here is CASKQGNTGELFF. The DNA for the CDR3 is TGTGCCAGCAAACAGGGGAACACCGGGGAGCTGTTTTTT.

This clonotype showed up many times. The chain is built from TRBV28 and TRBJ1-1; 11 nucleotides line up with TRBD1. CDR1 MDHEN and CDR2 SYDVKM come from the germline V gene. V was pared by 4 bases and J by 6 bases, with 4 bases of the junction left unmatched. CDR3 size: 14 residues. CDR3 residues: CASSYRTGGPEAFF. The CDR3 nucleotides are TGTGCCAGCAGTTACAGGACAGGGGGCCCTGAAGCTTTCTTT.

The table lists this clonotype with many counts. The chain has TRBV7-2 and TRBJ2-3; D remains ambiguous. This CDR3 region has 15 residues. V was pared by 1 base and J by 2 bases, with 10 bases between. CDR1 is SGHTA and CDR2 is FQGNSA in the germline V gene. The CDR3 coding sequence is TGTGCCAGCAGCTTAGTGGGCAGAGACACAGATACGCAGTATTTT. This codes for CASSLVGRDTDTQYF.

This clonotype was counted ten times or more. V gene TRBV20-1 combines with J gene TRBJ2-3, with 9 bases fitting TRBD1. V shed 3 bases and J 3 bases; nucleotides not matched to a gene: 10. The germline V gene has CDR1 DFQATT and CDR2 SNEGSKA (reference sequence). The CDR3 runs to 16 residues. CDR3 loop: CSARAGTGTFTDTQYF. The CDR3 DNA reads TGCAGTGCTAGGGCCGGGACAGGGACTTTTACAGATACGCAGTATTTT.

This clonotype was observed a handful of times. V usage is TRBV7-2 and J usage is TRBJ2-5; TRBD2 matches 7 bases. Germline V gene lookup returns CDR1 SGHTA and CDR2 FQGNSA. With 2 bases clipped from V and 4 bases from J, the junction kept 7 bases outside the gene matches. The CDR3 loop spans 15 amino acids. The CDR3 sequence is CASSLPWTSPETQYF. DNA for the CDR3: TGTGCCAGCAGCTTACCTTGGACTAGTCCAGAGACCCAGTACTTC.